These 5 T cell receptor beta chains originate from one sample sequenced in a study of CD8 T cells in Susac syndrome. RNA totalling roughly 0.45 to 1 ug underwent reverse transcription with random hexamers. Each CDR3 protein is one row after TCRdb ran MiXCR on the immunoSEQ multiplex PCR reads. This sample has 200,000 to 250,000 distinct CDR3 sequences, with 85% to 95% found just once. The sequencing sample was made of CD4+ T cells from PBMCs. The receptors come from a human donor with Susac syndrome.

V usage is TRBV11-3 and J usage is TRBJ1-2; TRBD1 might be the D (6 bases). Germline CDR1 is SGHNT and CDR2 is YENEEA. V was cut by 1 base and J by 1 base, with 13 bases left in between. The CDR3 is 16 amino acids. The CDR3 DNA reads TGTGCCAGCAGCTTAGCAGGGGCGCCGATTAACTATGGCTACACCTTC. It is translated as CASSLAGAPINYGYTF.

This clonotype was counted a single time. V is TRBV19 and J is TRBJ1-1; weak D call: TRBD1 (6 bases). Trimming removed 5 bases at V and 7 bases at J, with 11 bases between. The CDR3 extends over 12 amino acids. CDR1 and CDR2 from the germline V gene are LNHDA and SQIVND (reference sequence). DNA of the CDR3: TGTGCCAGTAGTCTAGTGGACAGTGAAGCTTTCTTT. Its translation: CASSLVDSEAFF.

This clonotype was found once. This chain uses TRBV11-2 with TRBJ2-3; 8 nucleotides agree with TRBD2. With V trimmed by 0 bases and J by 0 bases, 8 bases remained unmatched. The CDR3 is 18 amino acids. Germline V gene sequence: CDR1 SGHAT, CDR2 FQNNGV. The DNA of the CDR3 is TGTGCCAGCAGCTTAGATCTCCGTAGCGGGGCGAGCACAGATACGCAGTATTTT. Encoded protein: CASSLDLRSGASTDTQYF. The whole variable domain, remainder taken from reference TRBV11-2 and TRBJ2-3, is EAGVAQSPRYKIIEKRQSVAFWCNPISGHATLYWYQQILGQGPKLLIQFQNNGVVDDSQLPKDRFSAERLKGVDSTLKIQPAKLEDSAVYLCASSLDLRSGASTDTQYFGPGTRLTVL.

This chain connects TRBV19 to TRBJ1-1, with 9 bases fitting TRBD1. Trimming removed 7 bases from V and 1 base from J; junction bases left unmatched: 7. This CDR3 contains 15 residues. Germline values: CDR1 LNHDA, CDR2 SQIVND (reference sequence). CDR3 sequence (DNA): TGTGCCAGTAACACCCCGACAGGGGGGAACACTGAAGCTTTCTTT. Its protein is CASNTPTGGNTEAFF.

J is TRBJ1-3 and V is TRBV4-2; no clear D gene. CDR1 and CDR2 from the germline V gene are LGHNA and YNFKEQ. The CDR3 is made up of 14 amino acids. V was pared by 0 bases and J by 4 bases, with 7 bases between. In nucleotides, the CDR3 is TGTGCCAGCAGCCAAGATCCAGTAGGAAACACCATATATTTT. This codes for CASSQDPVGNTIYF.